A single sample is the source of the 21 T cell receptor beta chains below, sequenced in a study of blood T cell repertoires in COVID-19. TCRdb keeps only in-frame clones here, not all; method: immunoSEQ multiplex PCR. This sample has about 100,000 clones, with 80% to 90% found just once. Specimen: peripheral blood. These receptors were collected from an older man with acute or convalescent COVID-19.

The chain links TRBV11-1 to TRBJ2-7; 7 bases match TRBD2. CDR3 length: 14 residues. Germline V gene sequence: CDR1 SGHAT, CDR2 FQDESV (reference sequence). Trimming removed 2 bases from V and 2 bases from J; junction bases left unmatched: 3. CDR3 sequence: CASSLLAATYEQYF. CDR3 coding DNA: TGTGCCAGCAGCTTACTAGCGGCCACCTACGAGCAGTACTTC.

The chain joins TRBV6-2 or TRBV6-3 to TRBJ2-2, with TRBD2 matching over 13 bases. Germline-derived CDR1 and CDR2 are MNHEY and SVGEGT. This CDR3 has 17 residues. V trimming: 4 bases; J trimming: 3 bases; junction bases outside the gene matches: 5. The CDR3 protein is CASSFRTSGSDTGELFF. The CDR3, as DNA: TGTGCCAGCAGTTTTCGGACTAGCGGGAGTGACACCGGGGAGCTGTTTTTT.

The rearrangement links TRBV28 to TRBJ2-7; 7 bases fit TRBD2. V lost 5 bases and J lost 1; bases outside the gene matches: 8. Germline CDR1 MDHEN, CDR2 SYDVKM. This CDR3 region has 15 residues. Here the CDR3 reads CASSMGGSGSYEQYF. In nucleotides, the CDR3 is TGTGCCAGCAGTATGGGGGGGTCAGGGTCCTACGAGCAGTACTTC.

In its sample, this clone was seen a few times. The chain joins TRBV4-2 to TRBJ2-4, with D possibly TRBD2 on 6 matching bases. The V and J ends lost 0 bases and 1 base respectively, with 13 bases between them. The CDR3 contains 17 residues. Per germline, CDR1 LGHNA and CDR2 YNFKEQ. CDR3 bases: TGTGCCAGCAGCCAAGATCAAGGCGGAGGGGCCAAAAACATTCAGTACTTC. Amino acid sequence: CASSQDQGGGAKNIQYF.

This chain uses TRBV4-3 with TRBJ2-4, with D possibly TRBD1 on 5 matching bases. Germline assignment: CDR1 LGHNA and CDR2 YSLEER. The ends were cut back, 0 bases at V and 7 bases at J, with 13 bases in the middle. The CDR3 totals 15 residues. This CDR3 is CASSQELGVGNIQYF. The CDR3 DNA reads TGCGCCAGCAGCCAAGAATTAGGGGTGGGGAACATTCAGTACTTC.

This chain connects TRBV5-6 to TRBJ1-1, with TRBD1 as a possible D gene (5 bases). The CDR3 has 17 amino acids. The V end lost 0 bases, the J end lost 0 bases, and 15 bases lay between the germline ends. Looked up from germline, CDR1 is SGHDT and CDR2 is YYEEEE. The CDR3 DNA is TGTGCCAGCAGCTTGGTTGGGGCAGCCCTCATGAACACTGAAGCTTTCTTT. Translating it yields CASSLVGAALMNTEAFF.

The V and J genes are TRBV4-3 and TRBJ2-7, with D possibly matching TRBD1 (5 bases). CDR1 is LGHNA, CDR2 YSLEER, per germline. This CDR3 contains 11 residues. Trimming removed 1 base from V and 7 bases from J, with 5 bases in between. The CDR3 DNA follows: TGCGCCAGCAGCCAAGCAGGGGAGCAGTACTTC. It specifies CASSQAGEQYF.

The chain carries TRBV29-1 and TRBJ2-1; D might be TRBD2 (5 bases). The length of the CDR3 is 12 residues. V was clipped by 2 bases and J by 14 bases, with 16 bases between them. Per germline, CDR1 SQVTM and CDR2 ANQGSEA. DNA of the CDR3: TGCAGCGTTGAAATGGGATCACGGGAAGAGTTCTTC. Its protein is CSVEMGSREEFF.

V gene TRBV28 combines with J gene TRBJ2-2; 7 nucleotides align to TRBD1. J lost 0 bases, V lost 4 bases, and 5 bases had no gene match. The germline V gene encodes CDR1 MDHEN and CDR2 SYDVKM. The CDR3 is 16 amino acids. CDR3 nucleotide sequence: TGTGCCAGCAGTTCTACAGGGGCCGCGAACACCGGGGAGCTGTTTTTT. This encodes CASSSTGAANTGELFF.

This chain links TRBV25-1 with TRBJ1-2; 7 bases line up with TRBD1. This CDR3 has 14 residues. After removal of 8 bases from V and 8 bases from J, the junction contained 14 bases not matched to a gene. The germline CDR1 and CDR2 sequences are MGHDK and SYGVNS. This chain's CDR3 is CASQAPTGAGGYTF. In DNA, the CDR3 is TGTGCCAGCCAAGCCCCTACAGGGGCGGGCGGCTACACCTTC.

The rearrangement uses TRBV2 and TRBJ2-5, with unresolved D. The V gene's germline CDR1 is SNHLY and CDR2 FYNNEI. Deletions cut 6 bases from V and 6 bases from J, with 14 bases between. The length of the CDR3 is 13 residues. The CDR3 is CASRPDSVKTQYF. CDR3 coding DNA: TGTGCCAGCAGACCCGACTCAGTGAAGACCCAGTACTTC.

This chain links TRBV28 with TRBJ2-3; TRBD2 agrees at 7 bases. V was clipped by 6 bases and J by 4 bases; unmatched bases: 7. The CDR3 extends over 14 amino acids. In germline, CDR1 is MDHEN, CDR2 SYDVKM. The CDR3 DNA sequence: TGTGCCAGCAGCGTGGGCGGGAGTGCAGATACGCAGTATTTT. Translating it yields CASSVGGSADTQYF.

The V gene is TRBV10-3, the J gene TRBJ1-1; 7 bases line up with TRBD1. V lost 6 bases to trimming and J lost 8 bases; unmatched junction nucleotides: 9. The germline CDR1 and CDR2 sequences are ENHRY and SYGVKD. The CDR3 sequence is 13 residues long. The CDR3 loop reads CAIRGLGGEEAFF. Here the CDR3 DNA reads TGTGCCATCAGAGGGTTAGGGGGCGAAGAAGCTTTCTTT.

This clone was recorded only once. V and J are TRBV19 and TRBJ2-1, with TRBD1 matching over 8 bases. This CDR3 spans 14 amino acids. The germline V gene has CDR1 LNHDA and CDR2 SQIVND (reference sequence). V lost 3 bases to trimming and J lost 8 bases; unmatched junction nucleotides: 6. The CDR3 sequence is CASSIQGATDEQFF. The CDR3 DNA reads as TGTGCCAGTAGTATTCAGGGGGCCACGGATGAGCAGTTCTTC.

J is TRBJ2-7 and V is TRBV7-8; 8 nucleotides align to TRBD1. Germline values: CDR1 SGHVS, CDR2 FQNEAQ. CDR3 length: 14 residues. V lost 5 bases and J lost 5; bases outside the gene matches: 8. The CDR3 spells CASSPTTGADEQYF. CDR3 DNA: TGTGCCAGCAGCCCCACGACAGGGGCAGACGAGCAGTACTTC.

The chain combines TRBV4-3 with TRBJ2-6; 10 bases map to TRBD1. This CDR3 region has 16 residues. J lost 4 bases, V lost 4 bases, and 4 bases had no gene match. CDR1 and CDR2 from the germline V gene are LGHNA and YSLEER. The CDR3 DNA reads TGCGCCAGCAGCCCACGACAGGGGGCAGGGGCCAACGTCCTGACTTTC. Residues: CASSPRQGAGANVLTF.

V and J are TRBV28 and TRBJ1-1, with 9 bases lining up with TRBD1. Germline CDR1 reads MDHEN; CDR2 reads SYDVKM. V lost 7 bases to trimming and J lost 3 bases; unmatched junction nucleotides: 12. This CDR3 has 16 amino acids. The CDR3 is CASTRAGRTGDTEAFF. The CDR3, as DNA: TGTGCCAGCACCCGCGCCGGGAGGACAGGGGACACTGAAGCTTTCTTT. Looking up the rest from reference TRBV28 and TRBJ1-1 gives the full variable domain: DVKVTQSSRYLVKRTGEKVFLECVQDMDHENMFWYRQDPGLGLRLIYFSYDVKMKEKGDIPEGYSVSREKKERFSLILESASTNQTSMYLCASTRAGRTGDTEAFFGQGTRLTVV.

The rearrangement joins TRBV10-3 to TRBJ1-2, with 9 positions matching TRBD1. The CDR3 is 13 residues long. V shed 6 bases, J shed 7 bases, and the junction held 6 bases outside the gene matches. Germline CDR1 ENHRY, CDR2 SYGVKD. This chain's CDR3 is CAIRGTGTAGYTF. CDR3 bases: TGTGCCATCAGGGGGACAGGGACGGCTGGCTACACCTTC.

The CDR3 DNA reads TGTGCCAGCAGCGCGCTGACAGGGAAAAACTATGGCTACACCTTC. Its protein product is CASSALTGKNYGYTF. The V gene is TRBV9, the J gene TRBJ1-2; TRBD1 aligns across 7 bases. The germline V gene has CDR1 SGDLS and CDR2 YYNGEE. Losses at the gene ends were 3 bases for V and 2 bases for J; bases not matched to a gene: 7. The CDR3 contains 15 residues. The complete variable domain, with remaining parts taken from reference TRBV9 and TRBJ1-2, reads DSGVTQTPKHLITATGQRVTLRCSPRSGDLSVYWYQQSLDQGLQFLIQYYNGEERAKGNILERFSAQQFPDLHSELNLSSLELGDSALYFCASSALTGKNYGYTFGSGTRLTVV.

The V gene is TRBV11-2, the J gene TRBJ2-2, with D hard to call. Germline V CDR1 and CDR2: SGHAT, FQNNGV. The CDR3 totals 13 residues. V was cut by 5 bases and J by 3 bases, with 7 bases left in between. The DNA of the CDR3 is TGTGCCAGCAGCCTTAGAGACACCGGGGAGCTGTTTTTT. Its translation is CASSLRDTGELFF.

The chain carries TRBV5-1 and TRBJ1-2, with TRBD1 matching 12 bases. V was pared by 3 bases and J by 6 bases, with 12 bases of the junction left unmatched. This CDR3 has 17 residues. The germline V gene encodes CDR1 SGHRS and CDR2 YFSETQ. CDR3 nucleotides: TGCGCCAGCAGCTCGTCCGGGACAGGGGGCGCCCAGGATGGCTACACCTTC. It codes for CASSSSGTGGAQDGYTF.